This is a list of T cell receptor beta chains from one sample in a study of vaccination and CD4 T cells after COVID-19. TCRdb recomputed calls from the PCR reads with MiXCR, one row per CDR3 protein. The sample has approximately 12,000 distinct CDR3 sequences, 64% seen once; the top ten hold roughly 13%. For these TCRs, the target antigens are not known. The material sequenced was CD4+ T cells from blood, cultured in vitro. Every receptor here comes from a human donor who had recovered from COVID-19. The CDR3 runs from the conserved cysteine through the conserved F or W. Fields, in order: CDR3 protein, CDR3 DNA, clone size, D gene, V gene, J gene. A D gene is named only where the DNA matches it firmly. Where a row states a size, it is once, few, many or the class of an expanded clone; other rows omit it.

CDR3aa: CASSSGQGISNQPQHF; CDR3nt: TGTGCCAGCAGCAGTGGACAGGGTATAAGCAATCAGCCCCAGCATTTT; abundance: few; d_gene: TRBD1; v_gene: TRBV6-2/TRBV6-3; j_gene: TRBJ1-5
CDR3aa: CASSRGLEPQHF; CDR3nt: TGTGCCAGCAGCAGGGGGCTGGAGCCCCAGCATTTT; abundance: once; d_gene: TRBD1; v_gene: TRBV14; j_gene: TRBJ1-5
CDR3aa: CASSYGGQPQHF; CDR3nt: TGTGCCAGCAGTTACGGGGGTCAGCCCCAGCATTTT; abundance: few; d_gene: .; v_gene: TRBV6-5; j_gene: TRBJ1-5
CDR3aa: CASAKAGELFF; CDR3nt: TGTGCCAGCGCAAAAGCCGGGGAGCTGTTTTTT; abundance: .; d_gene: .; v_gene: TRBV6-1; j_gene: TRBJ2-2
CDR3aa: CAIREAEMNTEAFF; CDR3nt: TGTGCCATCAGGGAGGCAGAAATGAACACTGAAGCTTTCTTT; abundance: .; d_gene: .; v_gene: TRBV10-3; j_gene: TRBJ1-1
CDR3aa: CASSLALQGSDEQYF; CDR3nt: TGTGCCAGCAGCTTAGCGCTACAGGGGAGTGACGAGCAGTACTTC; abundance: few; d_gene: TRBD1; v_gene: TRBV7-6; j_gene: TRBJ2-7
CDR3aa: CASSLSGHANTGELFF; CDR3nt: TGTGCCAGCAGTTTAAGTGGACACGCGAACACCGGGGAGCTGTTTTTT; abundance: .; d_gene: .; v_gene: TRBV27; j_gene: TRBJ2-2
CDR3aa: CASSEIQGVDTEAFF; CDR3nt: TGTGCCAGCAGCGAGATACAGGGAGTAGACACTGAAGCTTTCTTT; abundance: .; d_gene: .; v_gene: TRBV11-2; j_gene: TRBJ1-1
CDR3aa: CATSREATGFSEQYF; CDR3nt: TGTGCCACCAGCAGAGAAGCGACAGGGTTTTCCGAGCAGTACTTC; abundance: few; d_gene: TRBD1; v_gene: TRBV15; j_gene: TRBJ2-7
CDR3aa: CASSLDHGVYNEQFF; CDR3nt: TGTGCCAGCAGCTTAGATCACGGGGTTTACAATGAGCAGTTCTTC; abundance: .; d_gene: .; v_gene: TRBV11-3; j_gene: TRBJ2-1
CDR3aa: CASSYRSPGQGSFSGANVLTF; CDR3nt: TGTGCCAGCAGTTACCGTTCTCCGGGACAGGGGTCCTTCTCTGGGGCCAACGTCCTGACTTTC; abundance: .; d_gene: TRBD1; v_gene: TRBV6-5; j_gene: TRBJ2-6
CDR3aa: CASSPTGSGRWVEQFF; CDR3nt: TGTGCCAGCAGTCCCACGGGTAGCGGGAGATGGGTTGAGCAGTTCTTC; abundance: large; d_gene: TRBD2; v_gene: TRBV27; j_gene: TRBJ2-1
CDR3aa: CAISSETAPNYGYTF; CDR3nt: TGTGCCATCAGCTCTGAGACAGCGCCTAACTATGGCTACACCTTC; abundance: .; d_gene: .; v_gene: TRBV10-3; j_gene: TRBJ1-2
CDR3aa: CSAADRGRGTEAFF; CDR3nt: TGCAGTGCCGCCGACAGGGGGCGAGGCACTGAAGCTTTCTTT; abundance: .; d_gene: TRBD1; v_gene: TRBV20-1; j_gene: TRBJ1-1
CDR3aa: CASSSSGYEQYF; CDR3nt: TGCGCCAGCAGCTCGTCCGGCTACGAGCAGTACTTC; abundance: .; d_gene: .; v_gene: TRBV5-1; j_gene: TRBJ2-7
CDR3aa: CASSHNFDQPQHF; CDR3nt: TGTGCCAGCAGCCATAACTTCGATCAGCCCCAGCATTTT; abundance: .; d_gene: .; v_gene: TRBV11-2; j_gene: TRBJ1-5
CDR3aa: CASSSTQTGGGYTF; CDR3nt: TGTGCCAGCAGCAGCACCCAGACCGGGGGGGGCTACACCTTC; abundance: .; d_gene: .; v_gene: TRBV7-3; j_gene: TRBJ1-2
CDR3aa: CASSFGTGSSNGYTF; CDR3nt: TGTGCCAGCAGTTTCGGCACCGGGTCTTCGAATGGCTACACCTTC; abundance: once; d_gene: .; v_gene: TRBV6-5; j_gene: TRBJ1-2
CDR3aa: CASSCRLGPPGSGTGSGYTF; CDR3nt: TGTGCCAGCAGCTGCCGGTTGGGCCCGCCGGGGTCTGGGACAGGATCTGGCTACACCTTC; abundance: .; d_gene: .; v_gene: TRBV21-1; j_gene: TRBJ1-2
CDR3aa: CASSIRRNTEAFF; CDR3nt: TGTGCCAGCAGCATACGACGGAACACTGAAGCTTTCTTT; abundance: few; d_gene: .; v_gene: TRBV7-6; j_gene: TRBJ1-1
CDR3aa: CASSIQNYGYTF; CDR3nt: TGTGCCAGTAGTATACAGAACTATGGCTACACCTTC; abundance: once; d_gene: .; v_gene: TRBV19; j_gene: TRBJ1-2
CDR3aa: CASSDSVLSGGEQFF; CDR3nt: TGTGCCAGCAGTGACTCGGTGTTGAGTGGAGGCGAGCAGTTCTTC; abundance: .; d_gene: .; v_gene: TRBV6-4; j_gene: TRBJ2-1
CDR3aa: CASSLYRGAEAFF; CDR3nt: TGTGCCAGCAGTTTATATAGGGGTGCTGAAGCTTTCTTT; abundance: .; d_gene: .; v_gene: TRBV27; j_gene: TRBJ1-1
CDR3aa: CASSKDGAGGYTF; CDR3nt: TGTGCCAGCAGCAAGGACGGGGCGGGGGGCTACACCTTC; abundance: .; d_gene: .; v_gene: TRBV7-6; j_gene: TRBJ1-2
CDR3aa: CASSTNERGGSDTQYF; CDR3nt: TGCGCCAGCAGCACCAACGAGCGGGGGGGATCGGATACGCAGTATTTT; abundance: .; d_gene: TRBD2; v_gene: TRBV5-1; j_gene: TRBJ2-3
CDR3aa: CASSQDQGPYEQYF; CDR3nt: TGTGCCAGCAGCCAAGATCAGGGACCCTACGAGCAGTACTTC; abundance: few; d_gene: .; v_gene: TRBV4-2; j_gene: TRBJ2-7
CDR3aa: CASRDAGRYNSPLHF; CDR3nt: TGTGCCAGCAGGGATGCGGGACGGTATAATTCACCCCTCCACTTT; abundance: .; d_gene: .; v_gene: TRBV6-1; j_gene: TRBJ1-6
CDR3aa: CASSRAGGPHEQYF; CDR3nt: TGTGCCAGCAGCAGAGCGGGAGGGCCCCACGAGCAGTACTTC; abundance: .; d_gene: TRBD2; v_gene: TRBV27; j_gene: TRBJ2-7
CDR3aa: CSASKGLAPNEQFF; CDR3nt: TGCAGTGCTAGTAAGGGCCTAGCCCCCAATGAGCAGTTCTTC; abundance: .; d_gene: .; v_gene: TRBV20-1; j_gene: TRBJ2-1
CDR3aa: CSASPQGADQPQHF; CDR3nt: TGCAGTGCGAGCCCACAGGGGGCAGATCAGCCCCAGCATTTT; abundance: .; d_gene: TRBD1; v_gene: TRBV20-1; j_gene: TRBJ1-5
CDR3aa: CASSKSGGQPQHF; CDR3nt: TGTGCCAGTAGTAAATCCGGGGGGCAGCCCCAGCATTTT; abundance: .; d_gene: .; v_gene: TRBV19; j_gene: TRBJ1-5
CDR3aa: CASTMEGTEAFF; CDR3nt: TGTGCCAGCACTATGGAGGGGACTGAAGCTTTCTTT; abundance: .; d_gene: .; v_gene: TRBV7-8; j_gene: TRBJ1-1
CDR3aa: CASSLAANTEAFF; CDR3nt: TGTGCCAGCAGCTTAGCAGCGAACACTGAAGCTTTCTTT; abundance: .; d_gene: .; v_gene: TRBV7-9; j_gene: TRBJ1-1
CDR3aa: CASPTRDRVGVNYGYTF; CDR3nt: TGTGCCAGCCCAACCCGGGACAGGGTAGGGGTGAACTATGGCTACACCTTC; abundance: .; d_gene: .; v_gene: TRBV21-1; j_gene: TRBJ1-2
CDR3aa: CSVLQGGTEAFF; CDR3nt: TGCAGCGTTCTACAGGGAGGAACTGAAGCTTTCTTT; abundance: few; d_gene: .; v_gene: TRBV29-1; j_gene: TRBJ1-1
CDR3aa: CASSATKGNIQYF; CDR3nt: TGTGCCAGCAGTGCGACAAAGGGAAACATTCAGTACTTC; abundance: .; d_gene: .; v_gene: TRBV6-1; j_gene: TRBJ2-4
CDR3aa: CATSDLVSGITYF; CDR3nt: TGTGCCACCAGTGACCTGGTTAGCGGGATTACCTACTTC; abundance: .; d_gene: TRBD2; v_gene: TRBV24-1; j_gene: TRBJ2-7
CDR3aa: CASSGYSGAYNSPLHF; CDR3nt: TGTGCCAGCAGTGGATATTCAGGGGCTTATAATTCACCCCTCCACTTT; abundance: .; d_gene: .; v_gene: TRBV2; j_gene: TRBJ1-6
CDR3aa: CASSPNSAQGGASEQYF; CDR3nt: TGTGCCAGCTCACCAAATTCGGCCCAGGGAGGGGCTTCCGAGCAGTACTTC; abundance: .; d_gene: TRBD2; v_gene: TRBV18; j_gene: TRBJ2-7
CDR3aa: CASSPHEEQFF; CDR3nt: TGTGCCAGCAGCCCGCATGAGGAGCAGTTCTTC; abundance: few; d_gene: .; v_gene: TRBV11-1; j_gene: TRBJ2-1
CDR3aa: CASSVGVHSTEAFF; CDR3nt: TGTGCCAGCAGCGTAGGGGTTCACTCTACTGAAGCTTTCTTT; abundance: .; d_gene: .; v_gene: TRBV9; j_gene: TRBJ1-1
CDR3aa: CASSSGPGSHGYTF; CDR3nt: TGTGCCAGCAGCTCCGGGCCGGGGAGCCATGGCTACACCTTC; abundance: .; d_gene: .; v_gene: TRBV7-8; j_gene: TRBJ1-2
CDR3aa: CASSLLGGANVLTF; CDR3nt: TGTGCCAGCAGCTTATTAGGTGGGGCCAACGTCCTGACTTTC; abundance: .; d_gene: .; v_gene: TRBV7-6; j_gene: TRBJ2-6
CDR3aa: CAWSESSEQYF; CDR3nt: TGTGCCTGGAGTGAAAGTTCCGAGCAGTACTTC; abundance: .; d_gene: .; v_gene: TRBV30; j_gene: TRBJ2-7
CDR3aa: CASGIDRRANYGYTF; CDR3nt: TGTGCCAGCGGCATAGACAGGAGGGCTAACTATGGCTACACCTTC; abundance: .; d_gene: .; v_gene: TRBV7-2; j_gene: TRBJ1-2
CDR3aa: CASSEQGGNTEAFF; CDR3nt: TGTGCCAGCAGCGAACAGGGAGGGAACACTGAAGCTTTCTTT; abundance: .; d_gene: .; v_gene: TRBV7-2; j_gene: TRBJ1-1
CDR3aa: CASSSSLAGGTGELFF; CDR3nt: TGTGCCAGCAGTTCTTCCCTAGCGGGGGGCACCGGGGAGCTGTTTTTT; abundance: .; d_gene: TRBD2; v_gene: TRBV27; j_gene: TRBJ2-2
CDR3aa: CATAGGGAAGELFF; CDR3nt: TGTGCCACCGCCGGCGGGGGGGCGGCCGGGGAGCTGTTTTTT; abundance: .; d_gene: TRBD2; v_gene: TRBV15; j_gene: TRBJ2-2
CDR3aa: CASSLRTSGMADTQYF; CDR3nt: TGTGCCAGCAGTTTACGGACTAGCGGGATGGCAGATACGCAGTATTTT; abundance: .; d_gene: TRBD2; v_gene: TRBV28; j_gene: TRBJ2-3
CDR3aa: CASSLGAGLDYEQYF; CDR3nt: TGTGCCAGCAGCTTGGGCGCGGGACTCGACTACGAGCAGTACTTC; abundance: .; d_gene: .; v_gene: TRBV5-4; j_gene: TRBJ2-7
CDR3aa: CASSRTGIDNQPQHF; CDR3nt: TGTGCCAGCAGTCGCACAGGGATCGACAATCAGCCCCAGCATTTT; abundance: .; d_gene: .; v_gene: TRBV6-1; j_gene: TRBJ1-5
CDR3aa: CASSEGGVRDHEAFF; CDR3nt: TGTGCCAGCAGCGAGGGGGGGGTCAGGGATCATGAAGCTTTCTTT; abundance: few; d_gene: .; v_gene: TRBV7-2; j_gene: TRBJ1-1
CDR3aa: CASSLTRNTEAFF; CDR3nt: TGTGCCAGCAGCTTAACTAGGAACACTGAAGCTTTCTTT; abundance: .; d_gene: .; v_gene: TRBV7-2; j_gene: TRBJ1-1
CDR3aa: CASSLSGTGTNYGYTF; CDR3nt: TGTGCCAGCAGCTTATCCGGGACAGGGACAAACTATGGCTACACCTTC; abundance: .; d_gene: TRBD1; v_gene: TRBV7-8; j_gene: TRBJ1-2